The clone carrying this TCR beta chain was detected a few times. Its target is not known. This sample stems from a study of post-analysis software for immune sequencing data. The TCR beta cDNA libraries contained unique molecular identifiers. Each batch of roughly 0.9 to 10 million T cells produced some 500,000 cDNA molecules. TCRdb redid the calling of the PCR reads with MiXCR, one entry per CDR3 protein. In the table there are hundreds of thousands of distinct CDR3 sequences, 25% to 30% of which are singletons. The J segment lost 10 bases and the V segment lost 7 bases, leaving 8 bases of the junction unmatched. Per the germline V gene, CDR1 is DFQATT and CDR2 is SNEGSKA (reference sequence). The CDR3 has 11 residues. General study points: Comparison of patients with controls showed five TRBV segments more frequent in patients, TRBV5-6, TRBV5-1 and TRBV20-1 among them.

The sample taken for sequencing was blood. The chain employs TRBV20-1 and TRBJ1-2, with 8 positions matching TRBD1. The receptor was isolated from a girl aged 5-17 years with multiple sclerosis. CDR3 sequence: CSVLDRGDYTF. The CDR3 DNA reads as TGCAGTGTACTCGACAGGGGTGACTACACCTTC.